Below are 25 T cell receptor beta chains sequenced from a single sample in a study of metastatic and nonmetastatic thyroid tumors. Until they underwent thyroid surgery, no patient had received any treatment. TCRdb re-analyzed the PCR reads using MiXCR. Of roughly 17,000 clones in the sample, roughly 29% are singletons; the top ten hold less than 25%. The sample consisted of tumor tissue. The receptors derive from a male donor with papillary thyroid cancer or a benign thyroid nodule (not recorded which). Some clones in this sample may be carry-over from other donors' samples.

The CDR3 DNA sequence: TGTGCCAGCAGCCAAGCAGGGACTGGCTATGGCTACACCTTC. This codes for CASSQAGTGYGYTF. The chain recombines TRBV2 with TRBJ1-2, with D possibly being TRBD1 (5 bases). There are 14 residues in the CDR3. V was trimmed by 6 bases and J by 4 bases, leaving 15 bases between them. The germline CDR1 and CDR2 sequences are SNHLY and FYNNEI.

This clone was found once. V gene TRBV20-1 combines with J gene TRBJ1-2; D uncertain. The CDR3 loop spans 16 amino acids. V was clipped by 6 bases and J by 4 bases, with 24 bases between them. Germline V gene lookup returns CDR1 DFQATT and CDR2 SNEGSKA (reference sequence). The CDR3 DNA reads as TGCAGTGCCGCCCCCGCCCGGGTACTAAAACCCTATGGCTACACCTTC. Amino acids: CSAAPARVLKPYGYTF.

This clone was counted many times. This chain uses TRBV11-2 with TRBJ2-3, with 9 bases identical to TRBD1. V trimming: 10 bases; J trimming: 5 bases; junction bases outside the gene matches: 4. CDR1 is SGHAT, CDR2 FQNNGV, per germline. The length of the CDR3 is 12 residues. DNA for the CDR3: TGTGCCACCAAGACAGGGGGAGATACGCAGTATTTT. Its translation: CATKTGGDTQYF. The variable domain in full, completed from reference TRBV11-2 and TRBJ2-3, reads EAGVAQSPRYKIIEKRQSVAFWCNPISGHATLYWYQQILGQGPKLLIQFQNNGVVDDSQLPKDRFSAERLKGVDSTLKIQPAKLEDSAVYLCATKTGGDTQYFGPGTRLTVL.

This clone was counted only a few times. The chain links TRBV6-1 to TRBJ2-7, with 10 nucleotides matching TRBD1. Germline CDR1 reads MNHNS; CDR2 reads SASEGT. V shed 5 bases and J 4 bases; nucleotides not matched to a gene: 8. The CDR3 is made up of 15 amino acids. CDR3 nucleotides: TGTGCCAGCAGTCAAGGGACAGGGGACCGGTACGAGCAGTACTTC. Translated, it gives CASSQGTGDRYEQYF.

This clone was detected many times. The V call is TRBV2, the J call TRBJ1-1; D gene ambiguous. Germline assignment: CDR1 SNHLY and CDR2 FYNNEI. The CDR3 covers 16 residues. V lost 1 base to trimming and J lost 10 bases, with 22 bases between them. CDR3 in DNA: TGTGCCAGCAGTGAAGTGATTATAGTTGTGGGGAGACGAGCTTTCTTT. Protein sequence: CASSEVIIVVGRRAFF.

By share, this clone ranks as medium-sized. V usage is TRBV7-6 and J usage is TRBJ1-6; D perhaps matches TRBD1 (5 bases). Trimming shortened V by 1 base and J by 8 bases, and 12 bases separated the two germline ends. Germline V lookup: CDR1 SGHVS, CDR2 FNYEAQ. The CDR3 is 15 amino acids. The CDR3 loop is CASSLVGPPHSPLHF. CDR3 coding DNA: TGTGCCAGCAGCTTAGTGGGGCCACCCCATTCACCCCTCCACTTT.

There are a few counts of this clone. This chain uses TRBV27 with TRBJ2-7, with 7 bases identical to TRBD1. Germline V CDR1 and CDR2: MNHEY, SMNVEV (reference sequence). This CDR3 comprises 15 residues. After removal of 5 bases from V and 0 bases from J, the junction contained 7 bases not matched to a gene. CDR3 coding DNA: TGTGCCAGCAGTCAACAGGGGACCAGCTCCTACGAGCAGTACTTC. Translation gives CASSQQGTSSYEQYF.

The chain joins TRBV6-1 to TRBJ2-7; D is uncertain. CDR3 size: 12 residues. V dropped 8 bases and J dropped 2 bases, with 10 bases sitting between them. Germline V gene lookup returns CDR1 MNHNS and CDR2 SASEGT. DNA for the CDR3: TGTGCCAGCCTCAGCCCGGCCTACGAGCAGTACTTC. This encodes CASLSPAYEQYF.

For the CDR3, the DNA is TGTGCCAGCAGCTTGTATCAGACGAGCTACTACGAGCAGTACTTC. Translated: CASSLYQTSYYEQYF. The rearrangement joins TRBV5-6 to TRBJ2-7, with D unclear. The V end lost 1 base, the J end lost 3 bases, and 14 bases lay between the germline ends. The CDR3 contains 15 residues. CDR1 SGHDT and CDR2 YYEEEE come from the germline V gene.

This clone was observed a few times. The chain uses TRBV19 and TRBJ2-7; 7 nucleotides agree with TRBD1. Germline trimming cut 6 bases from V and 5 bases from J; bases unmatched to any gene: 1. CDR1 and CDR2 (germline): LNHDA, SQIVND (reference sequence). The CDR3 length is 11 residues. The CDR3, as DNA: TGTGCCAGTAGAACAGGGGACGAGCAGTACTTC. This encodes CASRTGDEQYF. The entire variable domain, with the rest obtained from reference TRBV19 and TRBJ2-7, is as follows: DGGITQSPKYLFRKEGQNVTLSCEQNLNHDAMYWYRQDPGQGLRLIYYSQIVNDFQKGDIAEGYSVSREKKESFPLTVTSAQKNPTAFYLCASRTGDEQYFGPGTRLTVT.

This clone was picked up a small number of times. Within the sample, other DNA sequences also encode this same CDR3. CDR3 coding DNA: TGTGCCAGTAGTATCCAGGGGCGGGATACGCAGTATTTT. This gives the protein CASSIQGRDTQYF. The chain uses TRBV19 and TRBJ2-3, with a weak D call TRBD1 (6 bases). Per germline, CDR1 LNHDA and CDR2 SQIVND (reference sequence). V shed 3 bases and J shed 6 bases, with 10 bases lying between them. The CDR3 spans 13 residues.

The chain joins TRBV6-2 or TRBV6-3 to TRBJ2-3, with a tentative D call TRBD2 (6 bases). This CDR3 comprises 14 residues. Germline values: CDR1 MNHEY, CDR2 SVGEGT. V was clipped by 2 bases and J by 4 bases, with 10 bases between them. The DNA for the CDR3 is TGTGCCAGCAGTTACCCCGGGACTTCAGATACGCAGTATTTT. The encoded protein is CASSYPGTSDTQYF.

This clone was picked up many times. V usage is TRBV11-2 and J usage is TRBJ2-1, with TRBD1 identical over 8 bases. This CDR3 has 15 residues. V was pared by 2 bases and J by 9 bases, with 9 bases of the junction left unmatched. Germline-derived CDR1 and CDR2 are SGHAT and FQNNGV. In DNA, the CDR3 is TGTGCCAGCAGCTTAACTCGCCAGGGGGCAGGTGAGCAGTTCTTC. It is translated as CASSLTRQGAGEQFF.

This clone occurred a few times. The chain joins TRBV6-1 to TRBJ1-1; no clear D gene. The CDR3 is 14 amino acids. The ends were cut back, 2 bases at V and 0 bases at J, with 7 bases in the middle. The V gene's germline CDR1 is MNHNS and CDR2 SASEGT. This CDR3 reads CASSESRLNTEAFF. The CDR3 DNA is TGTGCCAGCAGTGAAAGCAGGTTGAACACTGAAGCTTTCTTT.

This clone was recorded many times. The CDR3 does not close with the conserved phenylalanine or tryptophan, likely indicating a read error. The DNA is left out, because the CDR3 cannot be placed on it with certainty; the CDR3 is given as TCRdb lists it. CDR3 sequence: CASSLGGAG. The chain has TRBV7-2 and TRBJ2-1; no DNA check was done on the table's D call, TRBD2. The CDR3 length is 9 residues, termini included. Germline-derived CDR1 and CDR2 are SGHTA and FQGNSA.

This clone occurred many times. This may be a read error, as it is one base from a much larger clone. The chain has TRBV7-3 and TRBJ2-2, with a tentative D call TRBD2 (5 bases). This CDR3 region has 11 residues. Per germline, CDR1 SGHTA and CDR2 FQGTGA. The CDR3 DNA reads as TGTGCCAGCAGCGAAAACGGGGAGCCGTTTTTT. Its protein product is CASSENGEPFF.

This clone has at least ten counts. The rearrangement uses TRBV20-1 and TRBJ1-1; D may be TRBD1 (5 bases). Between the trimmed V and J ends, which lost 2 bases and 1 base, there was a span of 11 bases. CDR3 length: 14 residues. The germline gives CDR1 DFQATT, CDR2 SNEGSKA (reference sequence). CDR3 nucleotide sequence: TGCAGTGCTAGACGTGACAGTAAGAACACTGAAGCTTTCTTT. Translating gives CSARRDSKNTEAFF.

The chain links TRBV20-1 to TRBJ1-2; 8 positions match TRBD1. From germline, CDR1 is DFQATT and CDR2 SNEGSKA (reference sequence). Unmatched junction bases numbered 5, after V lost 0 bases and J lost 8 bases. The CDR3 sequence is 13 residues long. CDR3 protein: CSARDGAGGGYTF. CDR3 sequence (DNA): TGCAGTGCTAGAGATGGGGCAGGGGGCGGCTACACCTTC.

This clone was seen a handful of times. At one end, the junction sequence differs from germline, possibly due to a read error. The chain is built from TRBV27 and TRBJ1-2; 8 bases align to TRBD1. Germline CDR1 is MNHEY and CDR2 is SMNVEV (reference sequence). This CDR3 contains 13 residues. CDR3 region: CSSSWTGSNGYPF. The CDR3, as DNA: TGTTCCAGCAGTTGGACAGGGTCTAATGGCTACCCCTTC.

This clone has just a few counts. The chain uses TRBV10-3 and TRBJ2-1; D tentatively fits TRBD1 or TRBD2 (5 bases each). The germline gives CDR1 ENHRY, CDR2 SYGVKD. The V end lost 0 bases, the J end lost 10 bases, and 10 bases lay between the germline ends. The CDR3 is 13 residues long. CDR3 coding DNA: TGTGCCATCAGTGAGTCTCAGGGACGGGAGCAGTTCTTC. This translates into CAISESQGREQFF.

The chain couples TRBV28 to TRBJ2-5; D tentatively fits TRBD1 or TRBD2 (5 bases each). The length of the CDR3 is 16 residues. Trimming removed 7 bases from V and 4 bases from J, with 22 bases in between. Germline V gene sequence: CDR1 MDHEN, CDR2 SYDVKM. The DNA for the CDR3 is TGTGCCAGCACCTACTTGTACGGGCGTGGGGGAGAGACCCAGTACTTC. It translates to CASTYLYGRGGETQYF.

This clone was observed a few times. This sequence joins TRBV14 and TRBJ1-2, with D unclear. The CDR3 loop spans 12 amino acids. The ends were cut back, 3 bases at V and 4 bases at J, with 6 bases in the middle. The germline V gene has CDR1 SGHDN and CDR2 FVKESK. The CDR3 DNA reads as TGTGCCAGCAGCCAGAGTAGCTATGGCTACACCTTC. Amino acid sequence: CASSQSSYGYTF. The whole variable domain, remainder taken from reference TRBV14 and TRBJ1-2, is EAGVTQFPSHSVIEKGQTVTLRCDPISGHDNLYWYRRVMGKEIKFLLHFVKESKQDESGMPNNRFLAERTGGTYSTLKVQPAELEDSGVYFCASSQSSYGYTFGSGTRLTVV.

V is TRBV4-2 and J is TRBJ1-4; D unclear. This CDR3 region has 17 residues. The V end lost 1 base, the J end lost 5 bases, and 17 bases lay between the germline ends. Germline V gene sequence: CDR1 LGHNA, CDR2 YNFKEQ. In DNA form, the CDR3 reads TGTGCCAGCAGCCAAGGTTTGGGTCGCGCTTACAATGAAAAACTGTTTTTT. Encoded protein: CASSQGLGRAYNEKLFF.

Details on this clone: The germline gene is not matched at one end of the junction; a read error may be the cause. The genes are TRBV11-1 and TRBJ1-1, with TRBD1 matching 8 bases. The CDR3 length is 17 residues. Germline CDR1 reads SGHAT; CDR2 reads FQDESV (reference sequence). CDR3 loop: CASSLADGTGPNTDAFF. DNA for the CDR3: TGTGCCAGCAGCTTAGCCGACGGGACAGGTCCGAACACTGACGCTTTCTTT.

V is TRBV12-3 or TRBV12-4 and J is TRBJ1-5, with 8 bases fitting TRBD1. This CDR3 spans 13 amino acids. J was trimmed by 5 bases and V by 5 bases; bases with no gene match: 2. Written as DNA, the CDR3 is TGTGCCAGCAGTCAGGGGGCTTATCAGCCCCAGCATTTT. As protein: CASSQGAYQPQHF.